This T cell receptor (beta chain) is from a study of tissue T cells after allogeneic stem cell transplantation. The CDR3 loop spans 14 amino acids. V shed 0 bases and J shed 4 bases, with 8 bases lying between them. Looked up from germline, CDR1 is MNHDT and CDR2 is YYDKIL. In the case of this clone: Mouse gene names and germline throughout. From the germline J gene comes the end of the CDR3, since the read stops 1 residue before it.

Profiled with immunoSEQ multiplex PCR; TCRdb holds only in-frame clones, not every one. Here the sample spans roughly 6,600 clones, just under 50% being singletons. Stated time point: mouse harvest day 7 after allogeneic transplant. Each mouse received 10^7 T-cell-depleted marrow cells plus 10^6 splenic CD5+ T cells by tail vein. This sequence originates from a female BALB/c mouse given C57BL/6 T cells with graft-versus-host disease after an allogeneic hematopoietic cell transplant. The rearrangement joins TRBV17 to TRBJ2-4, with D possibly being TRBD1 (5 bases). The sample was lymph node tissue. CDR3: CASSRDRTKNTLYF. Incomplete CDR3 DNA: TGTGCTAGCAGTAGAGATCGGACAAAAAACACCTTGTAC.